Below, one T cell receptor (beta chain) is given with its context. The target antigen is unknown. This record belongs to a study of CD8+CD57+ T cells in acquired aplastic anemia. Researchers used genomic DNA as the template to profile TCR beta VDJ and CDR3. MiXCR, applied by TCRdb to the reads, yields one record per CDR3 protein. The repertoire consists of roughly 290,000 distinct CDR3 sequences, with roughly 61% occurring once and the leading ten covering approximately 1.2%. All sequencing subjects had displayed CD8+CD57+ cell expansion on flow cytometry. The CDR3 runs 13 residues. Looked up from germline, CDR1 is SGDLS and CDR2 is YYNGEE. V was clipped by 7 bases and J by 7 bases; unmatched bases: 11. The study's findings and limits: No significant patient-versus-control difference appeared in CD8+ Simpson's diversity. Around 27 was the count of CD8+ CDR3 sequences that patients shared with controls.

The sequenced material came from sorted CD4+, CD8+, or CD8+CD57+ T cells (not recorded which) from PBMCs. This clonotype originated in a human donor with aplastic anemia. The gene calls are TRBV9 and TRBJ2-7, with TRBD2 identical over 7 bases. CDR3 amino acids: CASSREDRGEQYF. The CDR3 DNA follows: TGTGCCAGCTCCCGGGAGGATCGTGGGGAGCAGTACTTC.